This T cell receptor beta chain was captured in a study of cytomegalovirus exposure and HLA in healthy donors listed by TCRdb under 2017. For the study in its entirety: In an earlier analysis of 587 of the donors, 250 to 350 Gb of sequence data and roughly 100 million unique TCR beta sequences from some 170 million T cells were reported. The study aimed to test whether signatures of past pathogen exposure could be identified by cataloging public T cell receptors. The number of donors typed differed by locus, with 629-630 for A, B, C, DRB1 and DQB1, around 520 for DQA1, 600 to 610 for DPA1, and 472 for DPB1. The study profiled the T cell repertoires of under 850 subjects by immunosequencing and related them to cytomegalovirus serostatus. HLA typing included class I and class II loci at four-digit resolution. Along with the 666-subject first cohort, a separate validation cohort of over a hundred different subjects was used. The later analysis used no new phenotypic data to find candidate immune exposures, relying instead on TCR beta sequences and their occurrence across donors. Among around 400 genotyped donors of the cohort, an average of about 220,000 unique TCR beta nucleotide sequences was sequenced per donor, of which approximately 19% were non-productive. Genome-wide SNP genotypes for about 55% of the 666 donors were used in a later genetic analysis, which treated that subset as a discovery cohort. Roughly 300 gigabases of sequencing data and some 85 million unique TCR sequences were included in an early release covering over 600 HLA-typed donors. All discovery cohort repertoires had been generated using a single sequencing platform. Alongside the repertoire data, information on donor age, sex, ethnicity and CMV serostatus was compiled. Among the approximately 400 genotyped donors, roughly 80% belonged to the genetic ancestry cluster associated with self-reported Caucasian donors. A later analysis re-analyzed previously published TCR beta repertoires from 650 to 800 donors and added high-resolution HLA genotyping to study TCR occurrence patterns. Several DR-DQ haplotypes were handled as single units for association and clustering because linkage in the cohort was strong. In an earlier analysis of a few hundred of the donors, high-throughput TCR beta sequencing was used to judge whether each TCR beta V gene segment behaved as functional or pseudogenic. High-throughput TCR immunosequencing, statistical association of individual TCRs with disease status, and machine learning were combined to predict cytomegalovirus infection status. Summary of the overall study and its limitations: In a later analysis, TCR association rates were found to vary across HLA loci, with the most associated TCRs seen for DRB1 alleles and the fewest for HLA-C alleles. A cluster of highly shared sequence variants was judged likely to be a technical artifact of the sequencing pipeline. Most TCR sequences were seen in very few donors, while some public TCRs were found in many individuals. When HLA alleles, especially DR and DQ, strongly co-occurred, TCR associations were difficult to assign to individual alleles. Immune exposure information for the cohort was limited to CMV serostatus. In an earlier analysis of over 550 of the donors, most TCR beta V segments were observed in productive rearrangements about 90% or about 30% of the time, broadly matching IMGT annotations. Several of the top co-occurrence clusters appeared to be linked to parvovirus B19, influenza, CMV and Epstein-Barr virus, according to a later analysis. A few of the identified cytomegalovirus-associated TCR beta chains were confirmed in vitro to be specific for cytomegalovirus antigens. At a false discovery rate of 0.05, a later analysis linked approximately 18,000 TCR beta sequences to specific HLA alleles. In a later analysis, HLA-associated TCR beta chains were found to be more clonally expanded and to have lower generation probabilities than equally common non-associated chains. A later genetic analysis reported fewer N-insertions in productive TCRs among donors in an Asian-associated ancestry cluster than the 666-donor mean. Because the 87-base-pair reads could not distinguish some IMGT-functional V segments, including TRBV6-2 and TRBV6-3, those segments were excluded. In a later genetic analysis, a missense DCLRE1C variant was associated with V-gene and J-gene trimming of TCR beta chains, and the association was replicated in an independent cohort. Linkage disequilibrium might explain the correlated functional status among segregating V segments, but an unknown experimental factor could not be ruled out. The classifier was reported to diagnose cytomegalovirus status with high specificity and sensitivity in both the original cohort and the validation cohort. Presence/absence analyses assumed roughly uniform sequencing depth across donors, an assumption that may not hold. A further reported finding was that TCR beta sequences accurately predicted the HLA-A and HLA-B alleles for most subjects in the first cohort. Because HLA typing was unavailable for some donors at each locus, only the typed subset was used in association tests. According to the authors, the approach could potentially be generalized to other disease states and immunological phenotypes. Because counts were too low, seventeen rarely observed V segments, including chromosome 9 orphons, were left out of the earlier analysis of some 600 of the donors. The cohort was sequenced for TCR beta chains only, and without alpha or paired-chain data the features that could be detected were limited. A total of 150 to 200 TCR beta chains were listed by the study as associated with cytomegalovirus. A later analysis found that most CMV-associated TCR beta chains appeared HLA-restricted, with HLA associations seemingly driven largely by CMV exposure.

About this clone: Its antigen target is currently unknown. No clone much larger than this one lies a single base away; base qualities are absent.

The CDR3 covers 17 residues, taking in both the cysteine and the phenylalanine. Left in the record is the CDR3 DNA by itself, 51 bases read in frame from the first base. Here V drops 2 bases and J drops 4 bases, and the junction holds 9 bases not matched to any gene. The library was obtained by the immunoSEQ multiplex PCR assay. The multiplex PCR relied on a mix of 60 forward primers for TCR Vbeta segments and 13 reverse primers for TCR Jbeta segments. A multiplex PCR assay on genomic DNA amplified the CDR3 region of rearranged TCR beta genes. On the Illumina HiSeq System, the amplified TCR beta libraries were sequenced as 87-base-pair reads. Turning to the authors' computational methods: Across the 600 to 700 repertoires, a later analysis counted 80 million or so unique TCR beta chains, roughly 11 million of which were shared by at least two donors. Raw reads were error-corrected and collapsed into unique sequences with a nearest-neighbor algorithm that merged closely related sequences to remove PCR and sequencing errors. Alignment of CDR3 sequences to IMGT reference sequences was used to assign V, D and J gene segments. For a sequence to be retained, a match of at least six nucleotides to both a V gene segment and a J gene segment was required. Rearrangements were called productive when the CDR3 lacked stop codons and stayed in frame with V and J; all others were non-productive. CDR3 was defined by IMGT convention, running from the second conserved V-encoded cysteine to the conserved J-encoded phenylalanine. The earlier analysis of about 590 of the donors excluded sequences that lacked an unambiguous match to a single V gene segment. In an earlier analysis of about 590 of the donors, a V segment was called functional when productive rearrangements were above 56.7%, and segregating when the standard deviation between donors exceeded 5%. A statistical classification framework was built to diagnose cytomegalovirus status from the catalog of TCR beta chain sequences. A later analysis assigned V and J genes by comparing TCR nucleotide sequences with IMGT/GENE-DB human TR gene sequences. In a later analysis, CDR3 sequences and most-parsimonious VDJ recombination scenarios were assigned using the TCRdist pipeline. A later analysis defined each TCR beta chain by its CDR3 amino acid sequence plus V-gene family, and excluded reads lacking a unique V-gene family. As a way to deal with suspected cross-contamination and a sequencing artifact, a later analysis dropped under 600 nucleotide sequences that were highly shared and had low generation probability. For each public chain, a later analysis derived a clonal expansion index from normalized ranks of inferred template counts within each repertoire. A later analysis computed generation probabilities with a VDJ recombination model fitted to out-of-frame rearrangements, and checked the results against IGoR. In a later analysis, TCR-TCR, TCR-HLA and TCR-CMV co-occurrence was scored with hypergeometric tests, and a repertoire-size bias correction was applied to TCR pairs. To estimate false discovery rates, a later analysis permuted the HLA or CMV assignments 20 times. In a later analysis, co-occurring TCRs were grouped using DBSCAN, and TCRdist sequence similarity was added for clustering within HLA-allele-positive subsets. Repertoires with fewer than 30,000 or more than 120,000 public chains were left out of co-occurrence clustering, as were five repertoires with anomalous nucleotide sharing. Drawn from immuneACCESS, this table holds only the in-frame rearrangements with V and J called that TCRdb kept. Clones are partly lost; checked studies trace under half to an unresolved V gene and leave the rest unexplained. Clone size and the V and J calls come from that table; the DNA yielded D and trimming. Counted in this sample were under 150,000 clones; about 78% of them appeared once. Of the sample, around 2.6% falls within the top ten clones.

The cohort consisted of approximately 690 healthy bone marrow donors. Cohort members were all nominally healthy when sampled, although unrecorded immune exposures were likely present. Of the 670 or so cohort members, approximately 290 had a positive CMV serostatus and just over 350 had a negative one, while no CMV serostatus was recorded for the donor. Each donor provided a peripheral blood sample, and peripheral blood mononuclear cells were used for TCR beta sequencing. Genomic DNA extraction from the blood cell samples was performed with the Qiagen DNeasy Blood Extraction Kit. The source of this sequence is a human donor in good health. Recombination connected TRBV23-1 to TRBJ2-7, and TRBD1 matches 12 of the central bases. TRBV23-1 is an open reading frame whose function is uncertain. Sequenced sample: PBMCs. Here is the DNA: TGCGCCAGCAGTCAAGGGGTGCCGGGACAGGGGGCTTACGAGCAGTACTTC. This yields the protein CASSQGVPGQGAYEQYF.